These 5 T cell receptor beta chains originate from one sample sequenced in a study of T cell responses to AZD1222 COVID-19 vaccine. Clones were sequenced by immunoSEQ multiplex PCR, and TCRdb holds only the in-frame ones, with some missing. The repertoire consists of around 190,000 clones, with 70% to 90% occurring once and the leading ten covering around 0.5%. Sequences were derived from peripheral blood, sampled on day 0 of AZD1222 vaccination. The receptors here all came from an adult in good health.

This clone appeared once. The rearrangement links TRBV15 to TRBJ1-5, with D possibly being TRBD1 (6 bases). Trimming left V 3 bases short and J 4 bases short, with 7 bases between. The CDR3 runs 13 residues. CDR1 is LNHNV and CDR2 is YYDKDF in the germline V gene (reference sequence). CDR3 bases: TGTGCCACCAGCAGGAGGGGGAATCAGCCCCAGCATTTT. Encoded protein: CATSRRGNQPQHF. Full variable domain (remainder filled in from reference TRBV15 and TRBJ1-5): DAMVIQNPRYQVTQFGKPVTLSCSQTLNHNVMYWYQQKSSQAPKLLFHYYDKDFNNEADTPDNFQSRRPNTSFCFLDIRSPGLGDTAMYLCATSRRGNQPQHFGDGTRLSIL.

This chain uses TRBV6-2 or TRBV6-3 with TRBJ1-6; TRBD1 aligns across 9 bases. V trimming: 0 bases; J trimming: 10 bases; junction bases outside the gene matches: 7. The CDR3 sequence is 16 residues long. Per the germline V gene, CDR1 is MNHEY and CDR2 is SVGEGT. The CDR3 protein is CASSYSPGTGRSPLHF. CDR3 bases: TGTGCCAGCAGTTACTCCCCCGGGACAGGGCGATCACCCCTCCACTTT.

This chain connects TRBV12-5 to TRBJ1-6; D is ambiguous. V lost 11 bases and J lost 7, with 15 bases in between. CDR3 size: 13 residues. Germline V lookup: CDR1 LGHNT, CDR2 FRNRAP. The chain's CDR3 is CAGHLIPNSPLHF. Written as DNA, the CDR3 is TGTGCTGGCCACTTAATTCCAAATTCACCCCTCCACTTT.

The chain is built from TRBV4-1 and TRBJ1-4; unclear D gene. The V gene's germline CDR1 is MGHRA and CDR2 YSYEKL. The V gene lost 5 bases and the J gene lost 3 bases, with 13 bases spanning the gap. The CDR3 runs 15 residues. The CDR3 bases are TGCGCCAGCAGCGATGAGGGTGCTGCTAATGAAAAACTGTTTTTT. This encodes CASSDEGAANEKLFF.

CDR3 protein: CASRGRQGTNEKLFF. As DNA, the CDR3 is TGTGCCAGCAGAGGAAGACAGGGAACTAATGAAAAACTGTTTTTT. The chain recombines TRBV28 with TRBJ1-4; 7 bases align to TRBD1. Germline V gene data show CDR1 as MDHEN and CDR2 as SYDVKM. After removal of 6 bases from V and 1 base from J, the junction contained 5 bases not matched to a gene. The CDR3 consists of 15 residues.